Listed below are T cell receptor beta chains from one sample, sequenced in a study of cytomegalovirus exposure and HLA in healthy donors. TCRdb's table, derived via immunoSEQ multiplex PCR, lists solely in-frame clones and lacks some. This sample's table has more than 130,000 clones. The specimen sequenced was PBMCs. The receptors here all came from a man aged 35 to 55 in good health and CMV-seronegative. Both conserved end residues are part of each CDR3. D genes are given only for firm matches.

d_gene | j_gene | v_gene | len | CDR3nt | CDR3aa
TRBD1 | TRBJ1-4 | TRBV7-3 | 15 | TGTGCCAGCAGCGATGGGGACAGTAGAAATGAAAAACTGTTTTTT | CASSDGDSRNEKLFF
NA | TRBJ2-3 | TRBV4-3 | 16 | TGCGCCAGCAGCCAAGGGCTAGCGTCCGCCCCGCATACGCAGTATTTT | CASSQGLASAPHTQYF
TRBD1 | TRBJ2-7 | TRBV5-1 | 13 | TGCGCCAGCAGCTTGCCAGGGGGCTGGGAGCAGTACTTC | CASSLPGGWEQYF
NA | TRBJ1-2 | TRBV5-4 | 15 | TGTGCCAGCAGCTTGGTGGGGGGGCTAAACTATGGCTACACCTTC | CASSLVGGLNYGYTF
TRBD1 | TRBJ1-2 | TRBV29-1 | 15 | TGCAGCGCCCTCATCGACAGGGGCCCTAACTATGGCTACACCTTC | CSALIDRGPNYGYTF
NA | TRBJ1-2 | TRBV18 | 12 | TGTGCCAGCTCACCAGAGAGGTATGGCTACACCTTC | CASSPERYGYTF
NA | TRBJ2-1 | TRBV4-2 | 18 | TGTGCCAGCAGCCAAGATCTCGATGAGGGGGGGTCCTACAATGAGCAGTTCTTC | CASSQDLDEGGSYNEQFF
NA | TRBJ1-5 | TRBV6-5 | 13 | TGTGCCAGCAGGCCTACAGGGTATCAGCCCCAGCATTTT | CASRPTGYQPQHF
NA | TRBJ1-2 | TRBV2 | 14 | TGTGCCAGCAGTGAGGTTGGACAGACGTATGGCTACACCTTC | CASSEVGQTYGYTF
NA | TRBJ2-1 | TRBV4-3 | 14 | TGCGCCAGCAGCCAAGATTCGGGGTGGAATGAGCAGTTCTTC | CASSQDSGWNEQFF
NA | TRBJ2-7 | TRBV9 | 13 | TGTGCCAGCAGCGGTACAGGGAATCCCGAGCAGTACTTC | CASSGTGNPEQYF
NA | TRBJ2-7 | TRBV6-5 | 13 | TGTGCCAGCAGAAACAGGGCTCTCGGCGAGCAGTACTTC | CASRNRALGEQYF